One sample yielded the 4 T cell receptor beta chains listed below, sequenced in a study of blood T cell repertoires in COVID-19. The assay was immunoSEQ multiplex PCR, and TCRdb's table has in-frame clones only and misses some. The sample consists of around 140,000 clones, almost 85% of them appearing once. The material sequenced was peripheral blood. Source of these receptors: a man aged 55 to 70 with acute or convalescent COVID-19.

In this sample, this clone turned up a few times. J is TRBJ2-2 and V is TRBV29-1, with D maybe TRBD2 (6 bases). The germline V gene encodes CDR1 SQVTM and CDR2 ANQGSEA. CDR3 size: 14 residues. Trimming removed 0 bases at V and 6 bases at J, with 11 bases between. The CDR3 DNA reads as TGCAGCGTTGAAGATTTAACTAGCCCCGGGGAGCTGTTTTTT. This encodes CSVEDLTSPGELFF.

The V and J genes are TRBV7-9 and TRBJ2-4; 10 bases are a match to TRBD1. The germline gives CDR1 SEHNR, CDR2 FQNEAQ (reference sequence). This CDR3 is built from 13 residues. V trimming: 7 bases; J trimming: 6 bases; junction bases outside the gene matches: 3. CDR3 sequence: CASTRDRGNIQYF. The CDR3 nucleotides read TGTGCCAGCACCCGGGACAGGGGAAACATTCAGTACTTC.

This clone has just one count. The rearrangement joins TRBV2 to TRBJ1-5, with D possibly being TRBD1 (5 bases). The CDR3 spans 15 residues. Trimming cost V 11 bases and J 1 base, with 18 bases left between them. Per the germline V gene, CDR1 is SNHLY and CDR2 is FYNNEI. CDR3 loop: CAGASGRLSNQPQHF. CDR3 sequence (DNA): TGTGCCGGGGCCTCTGGAAGGCTCAGCAATCAGCCCCAGCATTTT.

The CDR3 bases are TGTGCCAGCAGTTCGGGACAGGGAAGCTCCTACGAGCAGTACTTC. This translates into CASSSGQGSSYEQYF. The chain has TRBV27 and TRBJ2-7; TRBD1 agrees at 9 bases. The CDR3 contains 15 residues. J gave up 0 bases and V 4 bases, and 4 bases lay outside the gene matches. From germline, CDR1 is MNHEY and CDR2 SMNVEV (reference sequence).